This TCR beta chain was captured in a study of blood T cell repertoires in COVID-19. Across the study: Nucleic acid was either cDNA or gDNA, and it came from T cells, B-cell-depleted T cells, or PBMCs.

Per the study methods: Using reference gene primer amplification, nucleated cell counts were estimated. Libraries were prepared by immunoSEQ multiplex PCR; TCRdb keeps only in-frame clonotypes and omits some of them. The V and J calls and clone size come from that table; D and trimming were worked out from the DNA. The table lists roughly 190,000 clones, about 85% of them singletons. The age range of participants was about 18 to 90 years, with residence in about two dozen US areas. Cohorts were based on clinical histories the participants reported. Germline lookup yields CDR1 MDHEN and CDR2 SYDVKM. The CDR3 totals 16 residues. The V end lost 10 bases, the J end lost 2 bases, and 24 bases lay between the germline ends.

Input material: PBMCs or T cells enriched from blood (not recorded which). This clonotype originated in a woman aged 25 to 45 who had recovered from COVID-19. The chain carries TRBV28 and TRBJ2-7; D might be TRBD1 (6 bases). CDR3 sequence reads: CATKGDRYILPYEQYF. The CDR3 coding sequence is TGTGCCACAAAGGGAGACAGGTATATACTCCCCTACGAGCAGTACTTC.